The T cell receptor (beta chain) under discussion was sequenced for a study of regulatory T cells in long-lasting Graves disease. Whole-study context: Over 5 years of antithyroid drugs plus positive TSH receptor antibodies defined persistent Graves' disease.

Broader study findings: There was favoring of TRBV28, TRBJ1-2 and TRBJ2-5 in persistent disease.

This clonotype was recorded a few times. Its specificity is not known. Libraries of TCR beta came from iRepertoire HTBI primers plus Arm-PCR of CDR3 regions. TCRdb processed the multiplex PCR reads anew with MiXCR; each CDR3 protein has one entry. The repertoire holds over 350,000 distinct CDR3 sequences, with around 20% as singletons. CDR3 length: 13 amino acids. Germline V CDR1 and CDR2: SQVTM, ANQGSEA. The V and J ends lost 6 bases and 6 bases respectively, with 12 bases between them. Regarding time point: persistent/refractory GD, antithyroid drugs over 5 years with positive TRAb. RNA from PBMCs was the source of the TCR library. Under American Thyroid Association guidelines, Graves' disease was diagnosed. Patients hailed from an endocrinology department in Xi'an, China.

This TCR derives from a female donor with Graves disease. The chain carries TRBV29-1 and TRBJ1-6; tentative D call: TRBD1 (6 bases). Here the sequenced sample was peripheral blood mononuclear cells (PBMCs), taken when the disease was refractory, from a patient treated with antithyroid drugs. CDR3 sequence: CSVAGTPNSPLHF. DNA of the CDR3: TGCAGCGTCGCCGGGACACCTAATTCACCCCTCCACTTT.